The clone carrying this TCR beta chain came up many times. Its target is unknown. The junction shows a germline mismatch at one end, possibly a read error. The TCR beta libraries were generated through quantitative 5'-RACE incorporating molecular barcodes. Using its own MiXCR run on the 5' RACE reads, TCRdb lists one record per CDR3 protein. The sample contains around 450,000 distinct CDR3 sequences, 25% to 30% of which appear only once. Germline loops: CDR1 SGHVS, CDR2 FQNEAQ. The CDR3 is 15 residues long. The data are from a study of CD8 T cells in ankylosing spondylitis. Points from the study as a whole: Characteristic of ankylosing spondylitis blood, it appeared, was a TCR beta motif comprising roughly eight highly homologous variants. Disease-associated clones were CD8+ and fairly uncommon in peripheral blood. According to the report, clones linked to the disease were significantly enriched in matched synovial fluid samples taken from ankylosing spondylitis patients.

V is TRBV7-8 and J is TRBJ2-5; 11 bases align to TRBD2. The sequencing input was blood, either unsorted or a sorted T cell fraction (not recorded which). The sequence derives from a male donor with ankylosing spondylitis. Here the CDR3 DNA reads TGTGCCAGCACCTTAGCGGGAGGGGACCAAGAGACCCAGTACTTC. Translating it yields CASTLAGGDQETQYF.